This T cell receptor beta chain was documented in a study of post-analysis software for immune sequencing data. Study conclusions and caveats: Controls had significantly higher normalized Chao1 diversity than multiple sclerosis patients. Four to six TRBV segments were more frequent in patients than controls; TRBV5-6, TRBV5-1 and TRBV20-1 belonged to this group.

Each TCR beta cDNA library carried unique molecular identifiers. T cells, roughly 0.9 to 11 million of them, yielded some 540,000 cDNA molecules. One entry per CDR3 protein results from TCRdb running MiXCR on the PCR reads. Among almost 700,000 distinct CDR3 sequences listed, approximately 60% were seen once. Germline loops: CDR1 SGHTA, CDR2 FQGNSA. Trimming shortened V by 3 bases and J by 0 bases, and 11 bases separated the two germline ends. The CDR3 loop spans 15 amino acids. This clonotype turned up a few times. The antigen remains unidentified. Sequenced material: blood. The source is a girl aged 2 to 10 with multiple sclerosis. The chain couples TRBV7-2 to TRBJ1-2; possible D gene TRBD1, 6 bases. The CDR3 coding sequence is TGTGCCAGCAGCTTCCGGGACACAGCTAACTATGGCTACACCTTC. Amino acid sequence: CASSFRDTANYGYTF. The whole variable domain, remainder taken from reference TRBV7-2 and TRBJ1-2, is GAGVSQSPSNKVTEKGKDVELRCDPISGHTALYWYRQSLGQGLEFLIYFQGNSAPDKSGLPSDRFSAERTGGSVSTLTIQRTQQEDSAVYLCASSFRDTANYGYTFGSGTRLTVV.